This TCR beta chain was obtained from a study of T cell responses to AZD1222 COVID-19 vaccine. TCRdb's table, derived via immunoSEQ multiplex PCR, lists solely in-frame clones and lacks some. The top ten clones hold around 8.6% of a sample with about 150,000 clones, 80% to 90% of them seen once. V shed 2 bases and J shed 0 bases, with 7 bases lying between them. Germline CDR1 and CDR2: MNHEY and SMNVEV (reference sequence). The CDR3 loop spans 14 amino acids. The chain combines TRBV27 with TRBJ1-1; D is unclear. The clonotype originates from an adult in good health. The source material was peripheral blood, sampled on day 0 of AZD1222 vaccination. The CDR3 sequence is CASSLEGLNTEAFF. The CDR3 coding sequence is TGTGCCAGCAGTTTAGAAGGACTGAACACTGAAGCTTTCTTT.